These 21 T cell receptor beta chains were sequenced from one sample in a study of cytomegalovirus exposure and HLA in healthy donors. The study ran its PCR with 60 Vbeta and 13 Jbeta primers. Some clones are missing from TCRdb's copy, which holds only in-frame ones; the method was immunoSEQ multiplex PCR. The top ten clones hold over 5.5% of a sample with some 200,000 clones, roughly 80% of them seen once. Sequencing used PBMCs. The receptor source for this set is a man in his forties or fifties in good health and CMV-seropositive.

V gene TRBV7-9 combines with J gene TRBJ2-7; 8 bases fit TRBD1. The trim removed 4 bases at V and 5 bases at J, leaving 10 bases unmatched. The CDR3 runs 15 residues. CDR1 is SEHNR, CDR2 FQNEAQ, per germline (reference sequence). The CDR3 DNA is TGTGCCAGCAGCTCCCAAGACAGGGGAAGCCACGAGCAGTACTTC. Translation: CASSSQDRGSHEQYF.

The table lists this clone with a count of one. The V gene is TRBV28, the J gene TRBJ2-3; perhaps TRBD1 as D (6 bases). The CDR3 contains 15 residues. The germline gives CDR1 MDHEN, CDR2 SYDVKM. The V end was cut by 3 bases, the J end by 5 bases, with 15 bases between. The CDR3 bases are TGTGCCAGCAGTTTTTCCAGGGGCCATGGAGATACGCAGTATTTT. Encoded protein: CASSFSRGHGDTQYF.

This clone was detected a few times. The chain uses TRBV5-1 and TRBJ2-5, with a possible D match to TRBD2 (5 bases). The CDR3 has 15 amino acids. CDR1 is SGHRS, CDR2 YFSETQ, per germline. Trimming removed 4 bases from V and 4 bases from J, with 17 bases in between. This CDR3 reads CASSPEGGVGETQYF. DNA for the CDR3: TGCGCCAGCAGCCCTGAAGGAGGAGTGGGAGAGACCCAGTACTTC.

The rearrangement joins TRBV19 to TRBJ1-2; 8 nucleotides match TRBD1. Losses at the gene ends were 3 bases for V and 7 bases for J; bases not matched to a gene: 13. There are 16 residues in the CDR3. From germline, CDR1 is LNHDA and CDR2 SQIVND (reference sequence). CDR3 coding DNA: TGTGCCAGTAGTATTCTGCCAGGGGGCAAAGGTTCTGGCTACACCTTC. Translating gives CASSILPGGKGSGYTF.

This chain links TRBV28 with TRBJ2-3; 13 bases align to TRBD2. The CDR3 contains 18 residues. Germline lookup yields CDR1 MDHEN and CDR2 SYDVKM. V lost 4 bases to trimming and J lost 2 bases; unmatched junction nucleotides: 9. The CDR3, as DNA: TGTGCCAGCAGTTCAATGGGGACTAGCGGGGCACACACAGATACGCAGTATTTT. It encodes CASSSMGTSGAHTDTQYF. Filled out from reference TRBV28 and TRBJ2-3, the complete variable domain reads DVKVTQSSRYLVKRTGEKVFLECVQDMDHENMFWYRQDPGLGLRLIYFSYDVKMKEKGDIPEGYSVSREKKERFSLILESASTNQTSMYLCASSSMGTSGAHTDTQYFGPGTRLTVL.

This clone was detected once. The chain links TRBV5-6 to TRBJ2-3, with TRBD2 identical over 7 bases. Germline V gives CDR1 SGHDT, CDR2 YYEEEE. The CDR3 has 15 amino acids. After removal of 6 bases from V and 2 bases from J, the junction contained 9 bases not matched to a gene. CDR3 in DNA: TGTGCCAGCACCGCCAACGGGGGGATCACAGATACGCAGTATTTT. Its translation is CASTANGGITDTQYF.

The chain combines TRBV2 with TRBJ2-7, with a possible D match to TRBD1 (5 bases). V was trimmed by 4 bases and J by 5 bases, leaving 15 bases between them. The CDR3 has 14 amino acids. Germline loops: CDR1 SNHLY, CDR2 FYNNEI. This chain's CDR3 is CASSVQGWSDEQYF. The CDR3 nucleotides are TGTGCCAGCAGTGTGCAGGGCTGGTCGGACGAGCAGTACTTC.

The CDR3 DNA is TGTGCCAGCAGTTCCGGACAGGGCGGTTCACCCCTCCACTTT. Protein product: CASSSGQGGSPLHF. This sequence joins TRBV5-8 and TRBJ1-6; TRBD1 matches at 8 bases. Germline CDR1 and CDR2: SGHTS and YDEGEE. J gave up 9 bases and V 5 bases, and 7 bases lay outside the gene matches. This CDR3 contains 14 residues.

The gene calls are TRBV6-6 and TRBJ1-1, with D perhaps matching TRBD1 (5 bases). The germline V gene has CDR1 MNHNY and CDR2 SVGAGI (reference sequence). This CDR3 contains 13 residues. The ends were cut back, 6 bases at V and 3 bases at J, with 11 bases in the middle. CDR3 sequence reads: CASRLEGDTEAFF. CDR3 DNA sequence: TGTGCCAGCAGACTGGAAGGGGACACTGAAGCTTTCTTT.

The CDR3 reads CASSLTPRTSGPFEQYF. The DNA of the CDR3 is TGTGCCAGCAGCCTAACCCCCCGGACTAGCGGCCCCTTCGAGCAGTACTTC. This sequence joins TRBV7-8 and TRBJ2-7; the match to TRBD2 covers 10 bases. Per the germline V gene, CDR1 is SGHVS and CDR2 is FQNEAQ. CDR3 length: 17 amino acids. The V segment lost 5 bases and the J segment 6 bases; nucleotides outside the gene matches: 16.

The V and J genes are TRBV2 and TRBJ1-5; D is undetermined. Per germline, CDR1 SNHLY and CDR2 FYNNEI. The CDR3 sequence is 14 residues long. V gave up 6 bases and J gave up 5 bases, with 14 bases separating them. The CDR3 loop is CASSSGTVHQPQHF. The CDR3 nucleotides are TGTGCCAGCAGCTCCGGCACAGTCCATCAGCCCCAGCATTTT.

This clone was observed a handful of times. V is TRBV19 and J is TRBJ2-5, with a weak D call TRBD2 (6 bases). The length of the CDR3 is 14 residues. Germline-derived CDR1 and CDR2 are LNHDA and SQIVND (reference sequence). Between the trimmed V and J ends, which lost 3 bases and 3 bases, there was a span of 11 bases. The CDR3 DNA reads as TGTGCCAGTAGTATCGGAGGGTCCAAAGAGACCCAGTACTTC. It specifies CASSIGGSKETQYF.

This chain uses TRBV6-1 with TRBJ2-5, with D unresolved. Germline CDR1 MNHNS, CDR2 SASEGT. This CDR3 is 14 amino acids long. Trimming left V 3 bases short and J 4 bases short, with 12 bases between. The CDR3 region is CASSDPGYTETQYF. The CDR3 DNA reads as TGTGCCAGCAGTGACCCGGGTTATACAGAGACCCAGTACTTC.

The DNA of the CDR3 is TGTGCCAGCAGTCCAGGGGGAGAAGGTGGCTACACCTTC. Protein sequence: CASSPGGEGGYTF. The chain couples TRBV6-5 to TRBJ1-2; 7 bases agree with TRBD1. V lost 5 bases and J lost 7; bases outside the gene matches: 7. The CDR3 consists of 13 residues. CDR1 is MNHEY and CDR2 is SVGAGI in the germline V gene.

The chain has TRBV7-2 and TRBJ2-7; TRBD1 matches at 9 bases. CDR1 is SGHTA and CDR2 is FQGNSA in the germline V gene. This CDR3 comprises 15 residues. The V segment lost 4 bases and the J segment 4 bases; nucleotides outside the gene matches: 8. This chain's CDR3 is CASSSRTGVGYEQYF. The CDR3 DNA follows: TGTGCCAGCAGCTCGCGGACAGGGGTTGGTTACGAGCAGTACTTC.

The chain is built from TRBV18 and TRBJ1-1, with a possible D match to TRBD1 (5 bases). Trimming took 5 bases from V and 8 from J, leaving 15 bases between them. The CDR3 runs 13 residues. The germline V gene has CDR1 KGHSH and CDR2 LQKENI. DNA of the CDR3: TGTGCCAGCTCATCAGGACACGGCTCCGAAGCTTTCTTT. Translation: CASSSGHGSEAFF.

As concerns this clone: Other nucleotide sequences in the sample specify the same CDR3. V usage is TRBV29-1 and J usage is TRBJ2-3; 8 bases line up with TRBD2. Losses at the gene ends were 4 bases for V and 4 bases for J; bases not matched to a gene: 7. This CDR3 region has 14 residues. CDR1 and CDR2 from the germline V gene are SQVTM and ANQGSEA. CDR3 DNA sequence: TGCAGCGTTGTGGAAGCGGGGGTTTCAGATACGCAGTATTTT. This codes for CSVVEAGVSDTQYF.

This chain joins TRBV28 and TRBJ1-2; D is ambiguous. CDR3 size: 13 residues. Germline V gene sequence: CDR1 MDHEN, CDR2 SYDVKM. V was cut by 9 bases and J by 6 bases, with 17 bases left in between. CDR3 protein: CASSRFPQDGYTF. CDR3 sequence (DNA): TGTGCCAGTTCTCGGTTCCCCCAGGATGGCTACACCTTC.

The chain joins TRBV2 to TRBJ2-1; D might be TRBD1 (6 bases). Germline V lookup: CDR1 SNHLY, CDR2 FYNNEI. V shed 6 bases and J shed 8 bases, with 14 bases lying between them. The CDR3 spans 13 residues. CDR3 sequence: CASRVTGMDEQFF. CDR3 nucleotides: TGTGCCAGCAGGGTTACAGGGATGGATGAGCAGTTCTTC.

This chain links TRBV29-1 with TRBJ2-7, with 9 bases matching TRBD1. V was pared by 6 bases and J by 4 bases, with 7 bases of the junction left unmatched. From germline, CDR1 is SQVTM and CDR2 ANQGSEA. This CDR3 has 13 amino acids. CDR3 residues: CSVTGGRGYEQYF. CDR3 bases: TGCAGCGTCACAGGGGGCAGAGGGTACGAGCAGTACTTC.

The chain joins TRBV29-1 to TRBJ2-6; the D gene is possibly TRBD2 (5 bases). The germline gives CDR1 SQVTM, CDR2 ANQGSEA. Trimming cost V 0 bases and J 2 bases, with 8 bases left between them. This CDR3 contains 15 residues. DNA for the CDR3: TGCAGCGTTGAAGATCGGGGAACTGGGGCCAACGTCCTGACTTTC. Translating gives CSVEDRGTGANVLTF.